This TCR beta chain was captured in a study of blood T cell repertoires in COVID-19. V was cut by 4 bases and J by 2 bases, with 16 bases left in between. The V gene's germline CDR1 is SGDLS and CDR2 YYNGEE. The CDR3 extends over 15 amino acids. Measured with immunoSEQ multiplex PCR; TCRdb has only the in-frame clones, and not every one. Altogether 250,000 to 350,000 clones are present, around nine tenths being singletons, with the ten largest covering less than 15%. The TCR comes from a woman aged 70 to 79 with COVID-19, enrolled during active disease. V usage is TRBV9 and J usage is TRBJ2-7; D may be TRBD1 (5 bases). The sequenced sample consisted of peripheral blood. The CDR3 region is CASSFYDSTTYEQYF. CDR3 in DNA: TGTGCCAGCAGCTTCTACGACAGTACGACCTACGAGCAGTACTTC.